This T cell receptor beta chain was retrieved from a study of blood T cell repertoires in COVID-19. Study in general: Sample material is recorded as cDNA or gDNA derived from T cells, B-cell-depleted T cells, or PBMCs.

In the original analysis: The assay estimated nucleated cells by amplifying reference gene primers. Libraries were prepared by immunoSEQ multiplex PCR; TCRdb keeps only in-frame clonotypes and omits some of them. The V and J calls and the clone size are those of that table, but D and trimming were determined from the DNA. This sample yields about 140,000 clones, of which roughly 90% are seen a single time; roughly 2.5% belongs to the top ten. This CDR3 spans 15 amino acids. With 3 bases removed from V and 8 bases from J, the gap between germline ends came to 20 bases. Germline V gives CDR1 SGHNT, CDR2 YYREEE (reference sequence).

The sequence was obtained from a human donor with COVID-19, enrolled during active disease. The donor label of this sample is uncertain. The specimen sequenced was peripheral blood. J is TRBJ1-2 and V is TRBV5-4; the D is unclear. Here the CDR3 reads CASSSNLEGAWGYTF. CDR3 DNA: TGTGCCAGCAGCTCGAACTTGGAGGGCGCATGGGGCTACACCTTC.